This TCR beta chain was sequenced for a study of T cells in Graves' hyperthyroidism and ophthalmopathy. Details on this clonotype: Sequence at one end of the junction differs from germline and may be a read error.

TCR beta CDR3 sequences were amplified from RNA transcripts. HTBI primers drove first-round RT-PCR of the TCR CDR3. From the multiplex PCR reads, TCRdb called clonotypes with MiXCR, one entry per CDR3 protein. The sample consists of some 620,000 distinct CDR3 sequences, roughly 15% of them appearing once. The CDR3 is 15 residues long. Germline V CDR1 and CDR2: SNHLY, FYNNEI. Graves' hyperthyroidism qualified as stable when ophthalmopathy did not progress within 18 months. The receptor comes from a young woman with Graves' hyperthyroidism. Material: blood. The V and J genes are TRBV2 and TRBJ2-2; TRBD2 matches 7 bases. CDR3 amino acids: CASSQEAGYTGELFF. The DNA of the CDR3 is TGCGCCAGCAGCCAAGAAGCGGGATACACCGGGGAGCTGTTTTTT.